This is a list of T cell receptor beta chains from one sample in a study of shared clonotypes between healthy human individuals. Using immunoSEQ multiplex PCR, the repertoire was profiled, and TCRdb retains in-frame clones only, with some absent. The sample includes around 1.9 million clones, 85% to 95% of them seen just once. Input material: naive CD8+ T cells from PBMCs. The receptors here all came from a man aged 18 to 29 in good health. Some clones in this sample may be carry-over from other donors' samples. CDR3s include the opening cysteine and the closing phenylalanine or tryptophan. Each record gives: J gene, clone size, V gene, D gene, CDR3 protein, CDR3 DNA. A D gene is named only where the DNA matches it firmly. Clone size is given for some rows only: seen once, a few or many times, or a class if the clone is expanded.

J gene: TRBJ2-7
clone size: NA
V gene: TRBV5-1
D gene: NA
CDR3 protein: CASSLSGQEGEQYF
CDR3 DNA: TGCGCCAGCAGCTTAAGCGGGCAGGAGGGCGAGCAGTACTTC

J gene: TRBJ2-3
clone size: NA
V gene: TRBV7-2
D gene: NA
CDR3 protein: CASSLVAASRGDTQYF
CDR3 DNA: TGTGCCAGCAGCTTAGTGGCGGCATCACGGGGAGATACGCAGTATTTT

J gene: TRBJ1-3
clone size: NA
V gene: TRBV5-5
D gene: NA
CDR3 protein: CASSLVVGSGNTIYF
CDR3 DNA: TGTGCCAGCAGCTTGGTCGTTGGGTCTGGAAACACCATATATTTT

J gene: TRBJ2-1
clone size: NA
V gene: TRBV7-9
D gene: NA
CDR3 protein: CASSRIQTLYNEQFF
CDR3 DNA: TGTGCCAGCAGTCGAATACAGACCCTTTACAATGAGCAGTTCTTC

J gene: TRBJ1-2
clone size: NA
V gene: TRBV27
D gene: TRBD1
CDR3 protein: CASSLPGGYGYTF
CDR3 DNA: TGTGCCAGCAGTTTACCAGGGGGCTATGGCTACACCTTC

J gene: TRBJ2-3
clone size: NA
V gene: TRBV5-1
D gene: NA
CDR3 protein: CASSLGPGVKDTQYF
CDR3 DNA: TGCGCCAGCAGCCTGGGGCCGGGAGTAAAAGATACGCAGTATTTT

J gene: TRBJ2-7
clone size: NA
V gene: TRBV6-5
D gene: NA
CDR3 protein: CASGFTGEDEQYF
CDR3 DNA: TGTGCCAGCGGGTTTACGGGAGAGGACGAGCAGTACTTC

J gene: TRBJ2-7
clone size: NA
V gene: TRBV9
D gene: NA
CDR3 protein: CASSPQASTSYEQYF
CDR3 DNA: TGTGCCAGCAGCCCCCAGGCCTCTACGTCCTACGAGCAGTACTTC

J gene: TRBJ2-3
clone size: NA
V gene: TRBV7-2
D gene: TRBD2
CDR3 protein: CASSLASGREVTDTQYF
CDR3 DNA: TGTGCCAGCAGCTTAGCTTCCGGGCGGGAGGTCACAGATACGCAGTATTTT

J gene: TRBJ2-1
clone size: NA
V gene: TRBV27
D gene: TRBD1
CDR3 protein: CASSLVQGAYNEQFF
CDR3 DNA: TGTGCCAGCAGTTTAGTACAGGGGGCCTACAATGAGCAGTTCTTC

J gene: TRBJ2-3
clone size: NA
V gene: TRBV12-5
D gene: NA
CDR3 protein: CASGLIGSGTDTQYF
CDR3 DNA: TGTGCTAGTGGTTTAATTGGGTCCGGGACAGATACGCAGTATTTT

J gene: TRBJ1-2
clone size: once
V gene: TRBV27
D gene: NA
CDR3 protein: CASSPILRMDDGYTF
CDR3 DNA: TGTGCCAGCAGTCCGATCCTACGAATGGATGATGGCTACACCTTC

J gene: TRBJ1-2
clone size: NA
V gene: TRBV28
D gene: TRBD1
CDR3 protein: CASSLGDRDNYGYTF
CDR3 DNA: TGTGCCAGCAGTTTGGGGGACAGGGATAACTATGGCTACACCTTC

J gene: TRBJ1-1
clone size: NA
V gene: TRBV27
D gene: NA
CDR3 protein: CASSSGGFTEAFF
CDR3 DNA: TGTGCCAGCAGTTCTGGGGGATTCACTGAAGCTTTCTTT

J gene: TRBJ1-5
clone size: NA
V gene: TRBV19
D gene: NA
CDR3 protein: CASSPQVGQPQHF
CDR3 DNA: TGTGCCAGTAGCCCCCAGGTAGGACAGCCCCAGCATTTT

J gene: TRBJ1-2
clone size: NA
V gene: TRBV27
D gene: NA
CDR3 protein: CASRPVSPPLTF
CDR3 DNA: TGTGCCAGCAGGCCAGTCTCCCCACCCCTCACCTTC

J gene: TRBJ1-1
clone size: NA
V gene: TRBV6-1
D gene: NA
CDR3 protein: CASSEAQRGGEAFF
CDR3 DNA: TGTGCCAGCAGTGAAGCCCAGCGTGGCGGTGAAGCTTTCTTT

J gene: TRBJ2-7
clone size: NA
V gene: TRBV7-9
D gene: NA
CDR3 protein: CASSLGDTPSRGEQYF
CDR3 DNA: TGTGCCAGCAGCTTAGGAGACACACCTTCCAGAGGGGAGCAGTACTTC

J gene: TRBJ1-1
clone size: NA
V gene: TRBV4-1
D gene: NA
CDR3 protein: CASSHLGQNTEAFF
CDR3 DNA: TGCGCCAGCAGCCACCTGGGACAGAACACTGAAGCTTTCTTT

J gene: TRBJ2-5
clone size: NA
V gene: TRBV7-9
D gene: NA
CDR3 protein: CASSPQGKETQYF
CDR3 DNA: TGTGCCAGCAGCCCTCAGGGGAAAGAGACCCAGTACTTC

J gene: TRBJ2-3
clone size: NA
V gene: TRBV27
D gene: TRBD2
CDR3 protein: CASSSRDPGLARIDTQYF
CDR3 DNA: TGTGCCAGCAGTTCCAGAGACCCGGGACTAGCGAGGATCGATACGCAGTATTTT

J gene: TRBJ2-7
clone size: NA
V gene: TRBV9
D gene: NA
CDR3 protein: CASSPEGGGYEQYF
CDR3 DNA: TGTGCCAGCAGCCCCGAGGGAGGGGGATACGAGCAGTACTTC

J gene: TRBJ1-5
clone size: NA
V gene: TRBV28
D gene: NA
CDR3 protein: CASSTDRFNQPQHF
CDR3 DNA: TGTGCCAGCAGCACCGACAGGTTCAATCAGCCCCAGCATTTT

J gene: TRBJ1-5
clone size: NA
V gene: TRBV6-1
D gene: NA
CDR3 protein: CASRASGSSNQPQHF
CDR3 DNA: TGTGCCAGCAGAGCCTCTGGGAGTAGCAATCAGCCCCAGCATTTT

J gene: TRBJ2-3
clone size: NA
V gene: TRBV7-6
D gene: NA
CDR3 protein: CASSPTPGSGTDTQYF
CDR3 DNA: TGTGCCAGCAGCCCCACCCCGGGAAGTGGCACAGATACGCAGTATTTT

J gene: TRBJ1-1
clone size: NA
V gene: TRBV5-4
D gene: NA
CDR3 protein: CASTSSARVTEAFF
CDR3 DNA: TGTGCCAGCACTTCGAGTGCGCGGGTCACTGAAGCTTTCTTT

J gene: TRBJ2-7
clone size: once
V gene: TRBV19
D gene: TRBD1
CDR3 protein: CASSISARGNEQYF
CDR3 DNA: TGTGCCAGTAGTATCAGCGCCAGGGGGAACGAGCAGTACTTC

J gene: TRBJ1-3
clone size: NA
V gene: TRBV4-1
D gene: NA
CDR3 protein: CASSPGGPGQSGNTIYF
CDR3 DNA: TGCGCCAGCAGCCCCGGGGGCCCGGGGCAGTCTGGAAACACCATATATTTT

J gene: TRBJ2-5
clone size: NA
V gene: TRBV4-1
D gene: NA
CDR3 protein: CASSQAGGGTQYF
CDR3 DNA: TGCGCCAGCAGCCAAGCAGGTGGCGGGACCCAGTACTTC

J gene: TRBJ2-7
clone size: NA
V gene: TRBV6-5
D gene: NA
CDR3 protein: CASSWTSGTLLYEQYF
CDR3 DNA: TGTGCCAGCAGTTGGACGAGCGGGACACTACTTTACGAGCAGTACTTC

J gene: TRBJ2-4
clone size: NA
V gene: TRBV13
D gene: TRBD1
CDR3 protein: CASSGGQGPQNIQYF
CDR3 DNA: TGTGCCAGCAGTGGGGGACAGGGCCCCCAAAACATTCAGTACTTC

J gene: TRBJ2-2
clone size: NA
V gene: TRBV5-1
D gene: NA
CDR3 protein: CASSPISRGDGELFF
CDR3 DNA: TGCGCCAGCAGCCCCATTAGCAGAGGGGACGGGGAGCTGTTTTTT

J gene: TRBJ1-2
clone size: once
V gene: TRBV2
D gene: TRBD1
CDR3 protein: CASYTGQGDYGYTF
CDR3 DNA: TGTGCCTCCTACACCGGACAGGGGGACTATGGCTACACCTTC

J gene: TRBJ1-1
clone size: NA
V gene: TRBV28
D gene: NA
CDR3 protein: CASSLPGQVDTEAFF
CDR3 DNA: TGTGCCAGCAGCCTACCAGGGCAGGTGGACACTGAAGCTTTCTTT

J gene: TRBJ1-2
clone size: NA
V gene: TRBV28
D gene: TRBD1
CDR3 protein: CASRPTGDLGGYTF
CDR3 DNA: TGTGCCAGCAGGCCGACAGGGGACTTGGGAGGCTACACCTTC

J gene: TRBJ1-1
clone size: few
V gene: TRBV27
D gene: TRBD1
CDR3 protein: CASSDRGPSEAFF
CDR3 DNA: TGTGCCAGCAGTGACAGGGGGCCTAGTGAAGCTTTCTTT

J gene: TRBJ2-2
clone size: once
V gene: TRBV9
D gene: TRBD1
CDR3 protein: CASSVGGGTGTTGELFF
CDR3 DNA: TGTGCCAGCAGCGTAGGAGGCGGGACAGGGACCACCGGGGAGCTGTTTTTT